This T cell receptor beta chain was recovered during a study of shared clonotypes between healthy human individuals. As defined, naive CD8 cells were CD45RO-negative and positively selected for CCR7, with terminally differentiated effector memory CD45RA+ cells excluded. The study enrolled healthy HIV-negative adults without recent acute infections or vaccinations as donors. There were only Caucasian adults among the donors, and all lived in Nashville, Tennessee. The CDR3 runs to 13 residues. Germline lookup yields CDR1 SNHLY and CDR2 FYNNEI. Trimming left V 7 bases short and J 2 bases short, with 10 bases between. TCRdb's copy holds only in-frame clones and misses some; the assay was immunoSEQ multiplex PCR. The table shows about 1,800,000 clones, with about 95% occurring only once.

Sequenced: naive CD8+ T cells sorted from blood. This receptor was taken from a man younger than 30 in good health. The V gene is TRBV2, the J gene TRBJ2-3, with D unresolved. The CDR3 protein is CASNGGITDTQYF. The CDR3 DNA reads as TGTGCCAGCAATGGCGGAATCACAGATACGCAGTATTTT.